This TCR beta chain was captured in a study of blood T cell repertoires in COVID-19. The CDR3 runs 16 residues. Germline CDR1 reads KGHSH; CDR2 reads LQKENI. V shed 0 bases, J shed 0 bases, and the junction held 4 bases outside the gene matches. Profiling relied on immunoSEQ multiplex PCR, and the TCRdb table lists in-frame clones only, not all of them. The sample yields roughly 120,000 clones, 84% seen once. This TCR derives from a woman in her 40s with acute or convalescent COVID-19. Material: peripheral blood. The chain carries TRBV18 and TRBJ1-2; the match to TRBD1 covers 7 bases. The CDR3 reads CASSPPRGGSNYGYTF. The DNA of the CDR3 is TGTGCCAGCTCACCACCAAGAGGGGGCTCTAACTATGGCTACACCTTC.